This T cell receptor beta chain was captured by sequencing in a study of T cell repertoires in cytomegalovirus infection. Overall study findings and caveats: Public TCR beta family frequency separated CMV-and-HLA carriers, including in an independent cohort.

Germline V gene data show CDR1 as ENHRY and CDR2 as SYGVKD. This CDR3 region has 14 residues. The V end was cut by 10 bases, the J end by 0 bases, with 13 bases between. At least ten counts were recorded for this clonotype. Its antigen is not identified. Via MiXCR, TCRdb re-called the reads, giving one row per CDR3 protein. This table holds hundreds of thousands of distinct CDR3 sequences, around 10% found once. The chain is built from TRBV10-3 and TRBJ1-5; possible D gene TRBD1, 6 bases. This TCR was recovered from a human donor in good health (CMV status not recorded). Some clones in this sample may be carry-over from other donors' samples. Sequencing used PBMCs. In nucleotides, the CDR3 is TGTGCCAGCCAGGGGATTTATAGCAATCAGCCCCAGCATTTT. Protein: CASQGIYSNQPQHF.